Below are 5 T cell receptor beta chains sequenced from a single sample in a study of blood T cell repertoires in COVID-19. Profiled with immunoSEQ multiplex PCR; TCRdb holds only in-frame clones, not every one. The sample includes roughly 70,000 clones, 75% to 95% of them seen just once. The sequencing sample was made of peripheral blood. The receptors originated from a human donor in a cohort sampled during active COVID-19.

V and J are TRBV27 and TRBJ1-2; D is ambiguous. V lost 6 bases, J lost 6 bases, and 17 bases lay in between. The V gene's germline CDR1 is MNHEY and CDR2 SMNVEV (reference sequence). The CDR3 contains 14 residues. Written as DNA, the CDR3 is TGTGCCAGCAGCCTCAGTTATGCGGGAGATGGCTACACCTTC. It specifies CASSLSYAGDGYTF.

This clone has only one observation. This rearrangement joins TRBV6-5 to TRBJ1-1; 10 bases match TRBD1. V was clipped by 4 bases and J by 3 bases; unmatched bases: 2. The germline V gene encodes CDR1 MNHEY and CDR2 SVGAGI. The CDR3 has 14 amino acids. This CDR3 reads CASSFGTGDTEAFF. CDR3 DNA: TGTGCCAGCAGTTTCGGGACAGGGGACACTGAAGCTTTCTTT.

This sequence joins TRBV9 and TRBJ1-5, with D hard to call. The germline gives CDR1 SGDLS, CDR2 YYNGEE. Trimming took off 4 bases at V and 3 bases at J, with 5 bases between the two ends. The length of the CDR3 is 12 residues. For the CDR3, the DNA is TGTGCCAGCAGCCGTAACAATCAGCCCCAGCATTTT. Residues: CASSRNNQPQHF.

The V call is TRBV3-1 (or the pseudogene TRBV3-2), the J call TRBJ2-3; TRBD2 agrees at 8 bases. Germline V gene lookup returns CDR1 LGHDT and CDR2 YNNKEL (reference sequence). Trimming at V came to 4 bases and at J to 3 bases, leaving 12 bases not matched to a gene. The CDR3 contains 17 residues. CDR3 loop: CASSRGSGVVVTDTQYF. As DNA, the CDR3 is TGTGCCAGCAGCCGAGGTAGCGGGGTCGTAGTGACAGATACGCAGTATTTT.

The rearrangement links TRBV7-4 to TRBJ1-1, with 7 bases that match TRBD1. V gave up 4 bases and J gave up 2 bases; unmatched junction bases: 4. The CDR3 is made up of 14 amino acids. The V gene's germline CDR1 is SGHVT and CDR2 SQSDAQ. The CDR3 sequence is CASSSDRENTEAFF. CDR3 nucleotide sequence: TGTGCCAGCAGCTCCGACAGGGAAAACACTGAAGCTTTCTTT.